The 30 T cell receptor beta chains given below trace back to one sample, sequenced in a study of blood T cell repertoires in COVID-19. Profiled with immunoSEQ multiplex PCR; TCRdb holds only in-frame clones, not every one. The repertoire holds roughly 290,000 clones, roughly 87% seen once, with 6% in the top ten. The specimen was PBMCs or T cells enriched from blood (not recorded which). All receptors derive from a woman between 40 and 50 years old who had recovered from COVID-19.

This chain links TRBV7-9 with TRBJ1-5, with D perhaps TRBD1 (6 bases). The CDR3 runs 16 residues. V lost 5 bases to trimming and J lost 3 bases, with 17 bases between them. The germline CDR1 and CDR2 sequences are SEHNR and FQNEAQ (reference sequence). The CDR3 loop is CASSGGGQGPNQPQHF. The CDR3 DNA follows: TGTGCCAGCAGCGGGGGGGGCCAGGGTCCCAATCAGCCCCAGCATTTT.

The V and J genes are TRBV5-1 and TRBJ2-1, with a possible D match to TRBD2 (5 bases). CDR3 length: 12 residues. The V end was cut by 1 base, the J end by 10 bases, with 9 bases between. The germline V gene has CDR1 SGHRS and CDR2 YFSETQ. The CDR3 reads CASSLSQREQFF. The DNA of the CDR3 is TGCGCCAGCAGCTTGTCGCAGCGGGAGCAGTTCTTC. Full variable domain (outside the CDR3, taken from reference TRBV5-1 and TRBJ2-1): KAGVTQTPRYLIKTRGQQVTLSCSPISGHRSVSWYQQTPGQGLQFLFEYFSETQRNKGNFPGRFSGRQFSNSRSEMNVSTLELGDSALYLCASSLSQREQFFGPGTRLTVL.

The chain recombines TRBV18 with TRBJ2-3, with a weak D call TRBD2 (5 bases). Trimming took 0 bases from V and 4 from J, leaving 11 bases between them. CDR1 is KGHSH, CDR2 LQKENI, per germline. The CDR3 loop spans 15 amino acids. The chain's CDR3 is CASSPPIAGADTQYF. CDR3 DNA: TGTGCCAGCTCACCACCAATAGCCGGGGCAGATACGCAGTATTTT.

The V gene is TRBV28, the J gene TRBJ1-3; the D gene is possibly TRBD1 (5 bases). The length of the CDR3 is 14 residues. The germline V and J ends were trimmed by 5 bases and 4 bases, with 12 bases remaining between them. In germline, CDR1 is MDHEN, CDR2 SYDVKM. Here the CDR3 reads CASSPGLLGNTIYF. CDR3 in DNA: TGTGCCAGCAGTCCGGGACTACTGGGAAACACCATATATTTT.

The chain uses TRBV28 and TRBJ1-2, with 8 bases identical to TRBD1. Germline CDR1 and CDR2: MDHEN and SYDVKM. This CDR3 is built from 15 residues. V shed 8 bases and J 3 bases; nucleotides not matched to a gene: 11. CDR3 nucleotides: TGTGCCAGCGGGTTTCCAGGGGGCGGACACTATGGCTACACCTTC. It is translated as CASGFPGGGHYGYTF.

The chain joins TRBV7-9 to TRBJ2-1, with 7 nucleotides matching TRBD2. Per germline, CDR1 SEHNR and CDR2 FQNEAQ (reference sequence). J lost 9 bases, V lost 4 bases, and 15 bases had no gene match. The CDR3 spans 16 residues. The CDR3 loop reads CASSSIGRMLAVEQFF. The DNA for the CDR3 is TGTGCCAGCAGCTCTATCGGTCGAATGCTAGCGGTTGAGCAGTTCTTC.

The chain has TRBV11-3 and TRBJ2-7, with 7 nucleotides matching TRBD2. The CDR3 is made up of 13 amino acids. Losses at the gene ends were 5 bases for V and 6 bases for J; bases not matched to a gene: 7. Germline CDR1 is SGHNT and CDR2 is YENEEA. The CDR3 DNA follows: TGTGCCAGCAGCCTCTCACCGGGGGGCGAGCAGTACTTC. Encoded protein: CASSLSPGGEQYF.

The J gene is TRBJ2-5, the V gene TRBV4-1; 7 bases fit TRBD1. Germline V gene sequence: CDR1 MGHRA, CDR2 YSYEKL. The V and J ends lost 3 bases and 3 bases, in that order; junction bases with no gene match: 7. CDR3 length equals 15 residues. The CDR3 nucleotides read TGCGCCAGCAGCCACCCCGGGACAGCTAAAGAGACCCAGTACTTC. Protein product: CASSHPGTAKETQYF.

The sample holds one count of this clone. The chain employs TRBV7-8 and TRBJ2-1; possibly TRBD1 for D (6 bases). The length of the CDR3 is 14 residues. The V end was cut by 1 base, the J end by 4 bases, with 8 bases between. Germline CDR1 SGHVS, CDR2 FQNEAQ. The CDR3 nucleotides are TGTGCCAGCAGCTTAGAAGGGGGTTACAATGAGCAGTTCTTC. This codes for CASSLEGGYNEQFF.

The CDR3 loop is CASGEAGTNEKLFF. Written as DNA, the CDR3 is TGTGCCAGCGGGGAGGCAGGCACTAATGAAAAACTGTTTTTT. The chain joins TRBV28 to TRBJ1-4; D not certain. V was shortened by 8 bases and J by 2 bases, with 12 bases between the two germline ends. This CDR3 comprises 14 residues. Germline assignment: CDR1 MDHEN and CDR2 SYDVKM.

The V and J genes are TRBV4-3 and TRBJ2-1; D not resolved. Germline CDR1 LGHNA, CDR2 YSLEER. The CDR3 is 14 amino acids. V lost 0 bases to trimming and J lost 9 bases, with 12 bases between them. CDR3 loop: CASSQDPYTSEQFF. In DNA, the CDR3 is TGCGCCAGCAGCCAAGATCCCTATACGTCTGAGCAGTTCTTC.

The genes are TRBV24-1 and TRBJ2-3; TRBD2 matches 9 bases. From germline, CDR1 is KGHDR and CDR2 SFDVKD. The CDR3 loop spans 17 amino acids. With V trimmed by 0 bases and J by 6 bases, 9 bases remained unmatched. The CDR3 region is CATSDLRASGEGDTQYF. CDR3 bases: TGTGCCACCAGTGATTTGAGGGCTAGCGGGGAGGGGGATACGCAGTATTTT.

The genes are TRBV24-1 and TRBJ2-7; 7 bases map to TRBD1. V lost 4 bases, J lost 0 bases, and 8 bases stayed unmatched. There are 16 residues in the CDR3. The V gene's germline CDR1 is KGHDR and CDR2 SFDVKD. The CDR3 DNA reads TGTGCCACCAGTGACTCAAGGACAGGTGTCTCCTACGAGCAGTACTTC. Residues: CATSDSRTGVSYEQYF.

The genes are TRBV7-8 and TRBJ1-5; D not certain. This CDR3 spans 14 amino acids. Germline assignment: CDR1 SGHVS and CDR2 FQNEAQ. Trimming stripped 2 bases from V and 4 bases from J, with 9 bases between. CDR3 sequence: CASSLPGGNQPQHF. For the CDR3, the DNA is TGTGCCAGCAGCTTACCAGGTGGGAATCAGCCCCAGCATTTT.

This chain uses TRBV6-5 with TRBJ1-1, with D possibly being TRBD1 (6 bases). The CDR3 is 13 amino acids. Trimming cost V 6 bases and J 3 bases, with 11 bases left between them. From germline, CDR1 is MNHEY and CDR2 SVGAGI. For the CDR3, the DNA is TGTGCCAGCAGAAGGCAGGGGTACACTGAAGCTTTCTTT. This sequence encodes CASRRQGYTEAFF.

In its sample, this clone was seen a few times. J is TRBJ2-3 and V is TRBV27; unclear D gene. Germline V lookup: CDR1 MNHEY, CDR2 SMNVEV (reference sequence). Trimming took 6 bases from V and 0 from J, leaving 7 bases between them. The CDR3 sequence is 13 residues long. CDR3 residues: CASREYSTDTQYF. The CDR3 DNA reads as TGTGCCAGCAGGGAGTATAGCACAGATACGCAGTATTTT.

This clone was counted only a few times. The rearrangement links TRBV6-6 to TRBJ2-5, with D perhaps being TRBD1 or TRBD2 (5 bases each). Trimming stripped 5 bases from V and 2 bases from J, with 18 bases between. The CDR3 contains 16 residues. Germline CDR1 reads MNHNY; CDR2 reads SVGAGI (reference sequence). The CDR3 protein is CASSRGNKALQETQYF. The CDR3 DNA sequence: TGTGCCAGCAGTCGGGGCAATAAAGCCCTACAAGAGACCCAGTACTTC.

The CDR3 here is CASSPGRVHNEKLFF. The CDR3 coding sequence is TGTGCCAGCAGCCCGGGGAGGGTCCACAATGAAAAACTGTTTTTT. The chain uses TRBV9 and TRBJ1-4; no definite D call. The CDR3 extends over 15 amino acids. The V gene's germline CDR1 is SGDLS and CDR2 YYNGEE. The V and J ends lost 4 bases and 5 bases respectively, with 15 bases between them.

The rearrangement joins TRBV29-1 to TRBJ1-4; the D gene is possibly TRBD1 (6 bases). Germline CDR1 reads SQVTM; CDR2 reads ANQGSEA. This CDR3 is 14 amino acids long. The V end was cut by 4 bases, the J end by 4 bases, with 13 bases between. The CDR3 loop is CSVGNRAYNEKLFF. Here the CDR3 DNA reads TGCAGCGTTGGTAACAGGGCTTATAATGAAAAACTGTTTTTT. The variable domain in full, completed from reference TRBV29-1 and TRBJ1-4, reads SAVISQKPSRDICQRGTSLTIQCQVDSQVTMMFWYRQQPGQSLTLIATANQGSEATYESGFVIDKFPISRPNLTFSTLTVSNMSPEDSSIYLCSVGNRAYNEKLFFGSGTQLSVL.

In this sample, this clone turned up once. An end of the junction differs from the germline gene, which may be a read error. This sequence joins TRBV6-5 and TRBJ1-2, with unresolved D. CDR3 size: 12 residues. The germline CDR1 and CDR2 sequences are MNHEY and SVGAGI. The DNA for the CDR3 is TGTGCCAGCAGTTACTCCCGCCCCGACTGCACATTC. Its translation is CASSYSRPDCTF.

V gene TRBV2 combines with J gene TRBJ2-7; 7 positions match TRBD2. Per the germline V gene, CDR1 is SNHLY and CDR2 is FYNNEI. J lost 4 bases, V lost 3 bases, and 3 bases had no gene match. This CDR3 is 13 amino acids long. The CDR3 loop is CASSEGGEYEQYF. DNA of the CDR3: TGTGCCAGCAGTGAGGGAGGGGAGTACGAGCAGTACTTC.

This chain connects TRBV4-3 to TRBJ2-1, with TRBD2 identical over 13 bases. Germline loops: CDR1 LGHNA, CDR2 YSLEER. The junction had 2 bases not matched to a gene; V was cut back by 2 bases and J by 1 base. The CDR3 has 17 amino acids. DNA of the CDR3: TGCGCCAGCAGCCAACAACTAGCGGGAGGGTCCTACAATGAGCAGTTCTTC. Translation: CASSQQLAGGSYNEQFF.

J is TRBJ2-5 and V is TRBV5-5; TRBD2 agrees at 7 bases. The CDR3 spans 16 residues. Per the germline V gene, CDR1 is SGHKS and CDR2 is YYEKEE (reference sequence). After removal of 5 bases from V and 2 bases from J, the junction contained 12 bases not matched to a gene. The DNA of the CDR3 is TGTGCCAGCAGTCCGGTCCTCTCCGGGGGGCAAGAGACCCAGTACTTC. Residues: CASSPVLSGGQETQYF. The full variable domain, completed using reference TRBV5-5 and TRBJ2-5, is DAGVTQSPTHLIKTRGQQVTLRCSPISGHKSVSWYQQVLGQGPQFIFQYYEKEERGRGNFPDRFSARQFPNYSSELNVNALLLGDSALYLCASSPVLSGGQETQYFGPGTRLLVL.

The DNA for the CDR3 is TGTGCCACCAGCGAAGGTGGCAGGGTCGGACAGCCCCAGCATTTT. Its protein product is CATSEGGRVGQPQHF. The chain couples TRBV24-1 to TRBJ1-5; D might be TRBD1 (5 bases). Germline values: CDR1 KGHDR, CDR2 SFDVKD. Trimming pared 7 bases from V and 7 bases from J, leaving 19 bases between. The CDR3 runs 15 residues.

This clone appeared a few times. The chain couples TRBV28 to TRBJ2-7, with D uncertain. Germline V gene data show CDR1 as MDHEN and CDR2 as SYDVKM. This CDR3 contains 12 residues. Trimming removed 10 bases from V and 0 bases from J, with 10 bases in between. CDR3 DNA: TGTGCCATCCAGCGCCCCTCCTACGAGCAGTACTTC. It yields the protein CAIQRPSYEQYF.

V usage is TRBV25-1 and J usage is TRBJ2-2; 10 bases map to TRBD2. CDR3 length: 17 residues. The V and J ends lost 1 base and 4 bases, in that order; junction bases with no gene match: 6. In germline, CDR1 is MGHDK, CDR2 SYGVNS. CDR3 in amino acids: CASSEFALAGVTGELFF. The CDR3 nucleotides read TGTGCCAGCAGTGAATTTGCTCTAGCGGGAGTCACCGGGGAGCTGTTTTTT.

The chain links TRBV28 to TRBJ1-2; D is perhaps TRBD1 (6 bases). Germline V gives CDR1 MDHEN, CDR2 SYDVKM. This CDR3 has 14 amino acids. V was trimmed by 4 bases and J by 3 bases, leaving 12 bases between them. CDR3 DNA: TGTGCCAGCAGTTCAGGGGCGGGGGACTATGGCTACACCTTC. Translated, it gives CASSSGAGDYGYTF.

This chain uses TRBV28 with TRBJ1-6, with D perhaps matching TRBD1 (5 bases). The germline CDR1 and CDR2 sequences are MDHEN and SYDVKM. The V end lost 2 bases, the J end lost 9 bases, and 11 bases lay between the germline ends. The CDR3 extends over 14 amino acids. CDR3 nucleotides: TGTGCCAGCAGTTTAGCAGGGAATCTTTCACCCCTCCACTTT. Its protein is CASSLAGNLSPLHF.

V is TRBV19 and J is TRBJ1-4; D call uncertain. Trimming shortened V by 8 bases and J by 1 base, and 11 bases separated the two germline ends. Germline CDR1 reads LNHDA; CDR2 reads SQIVND (reference sequence). CDR3 length: 14 residues. CDR3: CASSITGTNEKLFF. In DNA form, the CDR3 reads TGTGCCAGTTCAATAACGGGAACTAATGAAAAACTGTTTTTT.

The chain couples TRBV2 to TRBJ2-2; TRBD1 agrees at 8 bases. The CDR3 contains 15 residues. The V gene's germline CDR1 is SNHLY and CDR2 FYNNEI. The V and J ends lost 5 bases and 7 bases, in that order; junction bases with no gene match: 9. CDR3 in amino acids: CASSIQGAPIGELFF. CDR3 sequence (DNA): TGTGCCAGCAGTATCCAGGGGGCGCCGATCGGGGAGCTGTTTTTT.